A selection of T cell receptor beta chains follows, all from one sample in a study of cytomegalovirus exposure and HLA in healthy donors. TCRdb's copy holds only in-frame clones and misses some; the assay was immunoSEQ multiplex PCR. The sample holds 200,000 to 250,000 clones, 80% to 85% seen once. The sample taken for sequencing was PBMCs. The source of these receptors is a woman between 55 and 75 years old in good health and CMV-seropositive. Each CDR3 is given with its conserved first and last residue. A D gene is named only where the DNA matches it firmly. Only some rows state a clone size, as once, few, many or a class for expanded clones.

clone_size d_call j_call v_call cdr3_aa cdr3_nt
NA NA TRBJ2-7 TRBV4-1 CASSHAYEQYF TGCGCCAGCAGCCATGCCTACGAGCAGTACTTC
NA TRBD2 TRBJ2-1 TRBV27 CASSLLAGSANEQFF TGTGCCAGCAGCCTACTAGCGGGAAGTGCAAATGAGCAGTTCTTC
NA TRBD1 TRBJ1-2 TRBV6-5 CASSPRDSYGYTF TGTGCCAGCAGCCCCCGGGACAGCTATGGCTACACCTTC
NA NA TRBJ2-2 TRBV9 CASSVAPGRAGELFF TGTGCCAGCAGCGTAGCTCCCGGGAGAGCCGGGGAGCTGTTTTTT
NA NA TRBJ2-7 TRBV7-6 CASSLASQGPYEQYF TGTGCCAGCAGCTTAGCGAGTCAGGGGCCCTACGAGCAGTACTTC
NA TRBD1 TRBJ2-7 TRBV5-4 CASSSDRGREQYF TGTGCCAGCAGCTCGGACAGGGGGCGGGAGCAGTACTTC
NA NA TRBJ1-1 TRBV2 CASSEDRDTEAFF TGTGCCAGCAGTGAAGATAGAGACACTGAAGCTTTCTTT
NA NA TRBJ2-3 TRBV7-3 CASSSGAGSTDTQYF TGTGCCAGCAGCTCTGGGGCGGGATCCACAGATACGCAGTATTTT
NA TRBD1 TRBJ2-7 TRBV18 CASSPLGQGVTFYEQYF TGTGCCAGCTCACCTCTTGGGCAGGGGGTGACCTTCTACGAGCAGTACTTC
NA NA TRBJ1-3 TRBV18 CASSPPASGNTIYF TGTGCCAGCTCACCACCAGCCTCTGGAAACACCATATATTTT
NA NA TRBJ1-2 TRBV6-1 CASSDRQVLRYTF TGTGCCAGCAGTGACAGGCAGGTTCTGCGCTACACCTTC
NA NA TRBJ2-1 TRBV25-1 CASSARRGSDNEQFF TGTGCCAGCAGTGCCAGGAGGGGTAGCGACAATGAGCAGTTCTTC
NA TRBD2 TRBJ2-7 TRBV7-9 CASSFGTPGRLAGDYEQYF TGTGCCAGCAGCTTCGGGACTCCGGGAAGACTAGCGGGAGACTACGAGCAGTACTTC
NA TRBD1 TRBJ1-2 TRBV18 CASSPTDRGNYGYTF TGTGCCAGCTCACCAACAGACAGGGGTAACTATGGCTACACCTTC
NA NA TRBJ2-5 TRBV7-9 CASSLGLQETQYF TGTGCCAGCAGCCTCGGACTTCAAGAGACCCAGTACTTC
NA NA TRBJ1-5 TRBV7-9 CASSGTGLKQPQHF TGTGCCAGCAGCGGAACAGGTTTGAAACAGCCCCAGCATTTT
NA TRBD2 TRBJ2-3 TRBV19 CASSPRTSGSTDTQYF TGTGCCAGTAGTCCCCGGACTAGCGGGAGTACAGATACGCAGTATTTT
few NA TRBJ1-5 TRBV10-3 CAISDLDTGNQPQHF TGTGCCATCAGTGACTTAGACACGGGAAATCAGCCCCAGCATTTT
once NA TRBJ1-4 TRBV11-2 CASSLVGGLGLFF TGTGCCAGCAGCTTAGTGGGGGGGCTGGGACTGTTTTTT
NA TRBD2 TRBJ2-3 TRBV10-3 CAIKREYEDTQYF TGTGCCATCAAGCGGGAGTATGAAGATACGCAGTATTTT
NA TRBD2 TRBJ2-5 TRBV27 CASSPWTSGRETQYF TGTGCCAGCAGTCCCTGGACTAGCGGGAGAGAGACCCAGTACTTC
few NA TRBJ2-3 TRBV6-1 CASIGRLTDTQYF TGTGCCAGCATAGGGAGGTTGACAGATACGCAGTATTTT
NA NA TRBJ2-7 TRBV27 CASSAPWGTDNEQYF TGTGCCAGCAGTGCGCCTTGGGGGACTGACAACGAGCAGTACTTC
NA NA TRBJ1-3 TRBV21-1 CASSKGGRQGRSGNTIYF TGTGCCAGCAGCAAAGGGGGTAGACAGGGGAGGTCTGGAAACACCATATATTTT
NA TRBD2 TRBJ2-3 TRBV4-1 CASSQGRAGVADTQYF TGCGCCAGCAGCCAAGGAAGAGCGGGAGTGGCAGATACGCAGTATTTT
NA NA TRBJ1-1 TRBV27 CASKWPGQPNTEAFF TGTGCCAGCAAATGGCCAGGCCAACCGAACACTGAAGCTTTCTTT
once NA TRBJ2-7 TRBV5-5 CASSSAQGPYEQYF TGTGCCAGCAGCTCGGCTCAGGGGCCCTACGAGCAGTACTTC
NA NA TRBJ1-1 TRBV5-1 CASREGPGAPNTEAFF TGCGCCAGCAGGGAAGGCCCAGGCGCCCCCAACACTGAAGCTTTCTTT
NA TRBD2 TRBJ2-1 TRBV2 CASSHRGTSGRATYNEQFF TGTGCCAGCAGCCACCGGGGGACTAGCGGGAGGGCAACCTACAATGAGCAGTTCTTC
NA TRBD2 TRBJ2-3 TRBV5-1 CASSPSSGGDTQYF TGCGCCAGCAGCCCGTCTAGCGGGGGAGATACGCAGTATTTT
NA NA TRBJ2-2 TRBV7-9 CASSIQGSGELFF TGTGCCAGCAGCATCCAGGGGTCCGGGGAGCTGTTTTTT
NA NA TRBJ1-3 TRBV5-1 CASSSTGSSGNTIYF TGCGCCAGCAGCTCTACAGGAAGCTCTGGAAACACCATATATTTT
NA NA TRBJ1-2 TRBV9 CASSVVQFYGYTF TGTGCCAGCAGCGTAGTACAGTTCTATGGCTACACCTTC
few NA TRBJ1-5 TRBV7-9 CASEDRGTHHF TGTGCCAGCGAGGATAGGGGGACACATCATTTT
NA TRBD1 TRBJ2-2 TRBV5-1 CASRLGQGTGELFF TGCGCCAGCAGGTTGGGACAGGGGACCGGGGAGCTGTTTTTT
NA NA TRBJ1-1 TRBV5-6 CASSFLERGGGTEAFF TGTGCCAGCAGCTTTCTCGAACGGGGTGGAGGGACTGAAGCTTTCTTT
once TRBD1 TRBJ1-2 TRBV5-1 CASSSTGGNGYTF TGCGCCAGCAGCTCGACAGGGGGTAATGGCTACACCTTC
few TRBD2 TRBJ2-3 TRBV6-1 CASSEGWEGPTDTQYF TGTGCCAGCAGTGAAGGGTGGGAGGGCCCTACAGATACGCAGTATTTT
NA TRBD1 TRBJ2-4 TRBV30 CAWSSGGTVLAKNIQYF TGTGCCTGGAGTTCGGGTGGGACAGTTCTAGCCAAAAACATTCAGTACTTC
NA NA TRBJ1-4 TRBV6-1 CASSERRLEKLFF TGTGCCAGCAGTGAACGGCGGCTTGAAAAACTGTTTTTT
NA NA TRBJ1-2 TRBV9 CASAGFGQNYGYTF TGTGCCAGCGCCGGCTTTGGGCAAAACTATGGCTACACCTTC
few TRBD1 TRBJ2-7 TRBV10-3 CAISAQGAGGYEQYF TGTGCCATCAGTGCACAGGGGGCTGGTGGGTACGAGCAGTACTTC
NA TRBD2 TRBJ2-1 TRBV6-1 CASIGTSGRDNEQFF TGTGCCAGCATTGGGACTAGCGGGAGGGACAATGAGCAGTTCTTC
few TRBD2 TRBJ2-1 TRBV28 CASSHGLANEQFF TGTGCCAGCAGTCATGGACTAGCCAATGAGCAGTTCTTC
NA TRBD2 TRBJ2-7 TRBV19 CASRGLAGPSSYEQYF TGTGCCAGTAGGGGACTAGCGGGACCCAGCTCCTACGAGCAGTACTTC
few NA TRBJ1-1 TRBV5-1 CASSSAPGMNTEAFF TGCGCCAGCAGCTCTGCACCGGGGATGAACACTGAAGCTTTCTTT
NA TRBD2 TRBJ2-3 TRBV2 CASSLGAGGADTQYF TGTGCCAGCAGCCTTGGAGCGGGAGGGGCAGATACGCAGTATTTT
NA NA TRBJ1-1 TRBV6-5 CASRSGQNTEAFF TGTGCCAGCAGATCTGGACAGAACACTGAAGCTTTCTTT
NA TRBD1 TRBJ2-7 TRBV10-1 CASSPDRVFPYEQYF TGCGCCAGCAGTCCGGACAGGGTTTTTCCCTACGAGCAGTACTTC
NA TRBD1 TRBJ2-3 TRBV27 CASSYGTGETDTQYF TGTGCCAGCAGTTACGGGACAGGGGAAACAGATACGCAGTATTTT
NA NA TRBJ2-3 TRBV7-3 CASSSYREDTQYF TGTGCCAGCAGCTCCTACAGGGAAGATACGCAGTATTTT
NA TRBD1 TRBJ1-2 TRBV12-5 CASGADRVPSYGYTF TGTGCTAGTGGCGCAGACAGGGTGCCCTCCTATGGCTACACCTTC
NA NA TRBJ2-2 TRBV7-3 CASSLLVLTGELFF TGTGCCAGCAGCTTACTAGTTCTCACCGGGGAGCTGTTTTTT
NA NA TRBJ2-1 TRBV4-2 CASSQSGTQQFF TGTGCCAGCAGCCAATCCGGGACACAGCAGTTCTTC
once NA TRBJ1-3 TRBV27 CASSLTAGGSGNTIYF TGTGCCAGCAGTTTGACGGCGGGCGGCTCTGGAAACACCATATATTTT
NA NA TRBJ1-1 TRBV10-1 CASSESRGNTEAFF TGCGCCAGCAGTGAGTCCAGGGGAAACACTGAAGCTTTCTTT
NA NA TRBJ2-1 TRBV2 CASSEDRGEQFF TGTGCCAGCAGTGAAGATAGGGGTGAGCAGTTCTTC
NA NA TRBJ2-1 TRBV5-1 CASSLGSAGNEQFF TGCGCCAGCAGCTTGGGCTCTGCGGGCAATGAGCAGTTCTTC
few NA TRBJ2-2 TRBV10-2 CASSESPLRGAFGEESTGELFF TGCGCCAGCAGTGAGTCGCCCCTCCGGGGGGCGTTTGGGGAAGAAAGCACCGGGGAGCTGTTTTTT
NA TRBD1 TRBJ1-2 TRBV29-1 CSVTTGVGYGYTF TGCAGCGTTACCACAGGGGTAGGCTATGGCTACACCTTC